What follows are 18 T cell receptor beta chains derived from one specimen sequenced in a study of OX40 agonist ivuxolimab in advanced cancers. The library was obtained by the immunoSEQ multiplex PCR assay. The clones in this table, taken by TCRdb from immuneACCESS, are in-frame only. Not every clone is retained; where verified, under half of the shortfall comes from an unresolved V gene, and the cause of the rest is unknown. Across this sample there are approximately 84,000 clones, with roughly nine tenths seen only once. Over 0.15% of the sample belongs to the ten largest clones. Specimen: CD4+ or CD8+ T cells sorted from blood, collected in a trial of the OX40 agonist ivuxolimab. The source is an adult with an advanced solid tumor such as melanoma, head and neck, liver or kidney cancer.

This CDR3 reads CASSRGGRSYNEQFF. CDR3 nucleotides: TGTGCCAGCAGCCGAGGGGGTAGGTCCTACAATGAGCAGTTCTTC. V usage is TRBV13 and J usage is TRBJ2-1, with a possible D match to TRBD1 (6 bases). This CDR3 spans 15 amino acids. The V and J ends lost 5 bases and 1 base respectively, with 12 bases between them. Germline V lookup: CDR1 PRHDT, CDR2 FYEKMQ (reference sequence).

The J gene is TRBJ2-7, the V gene TRBV11-1; D uncertain. Germline values: CDR1 SGHAT, CDR2 FQDESV (reference sequence). Trimming left V 4 bases short and J 5 bases short, with 9 bases between. This CDR3 spans 12 amino acids. The CDR3 is CASSSDFNEQYF. The CDR3 DNA reads TGTGCCAGCAGCTCCGACTTTAACGAGCAGTACTTC. Looking up the rest from reference TRBV11-1 and TRBJ2-7 gives the full variable domain: EAEVAQSPRYKITEKSQAVAFWCDPISGHATLYWYRQILGQGPELLVQFQDESVVDDSQLPKDRFSAERLKGVDSTLKIQPAELGDSAMYLCASSSDFNEQYFGPGTRLTVT.

This clone was observed a handful of times. The chain has TRBV4-1 and TRBJ1-3; 7 bases agree with TRBD1. The CDR3 spans 14 residues. Germline trimming cut 1 base from V and 4 bases from J; bases unmatched to any gene: 1. Germline values: CDR1 MGHRA, CDR2 YSYEKL. The CDR3 DNA reads as TGCGCCAGCAGCCAAGGGGACAGAGGAAACACCATATATTTT. Protein sequence: CASSQGDRGNTIYF.

The chain is built from TRBV7-8 and TRBJ1-1; D is unclear. The length of the CDR3 is 15 residues. Germline V CDR1 and CDR2: SGHVS, FQNEAQ. Trimming took 5 bases from V and 1 from J, leaving 14 bases between them. The CDR3 coding sequence is TGTGCCAGCAGCCCGTACGGCAGGAAGAACACTGAAGCTTTCTTT. Encoded protein: CASSPYGRKNTEAFF.

The chain recombines TRBV28 with TRBJ1-1, with D maybe TRBD1 (5 bases). The CDR3 sequence is 13 residues long. Germline values: CDR1 MDHEN, CDR2 SYDVKM. Between the trimmed V and J ends, which lost 2 bases and 3 bases, there was a span of 7 bases. The CDR3 sequence: CASSLVGDTEAFF. CDR3 DNA sequence: TGTGCCAGCAGTTTAGTGGGGGACACTGAAGCTTTCTTT.

The V and J genes are TRBV6-6 and TRBJ2-7, with D perhaps TRBD2 (6 bases). The germline V gene has CDR1 MNHNY and CDR2 SVGAGI (reference sequence). This CDR3 region has 12 residues. V was shortened by 5 bases and J by 6 bases, with 11 bases between the two germline ends. The CDR3 loop reads CASSNIGGEQYF. The CDR3 bases are TGTGCCAGCAGTAATATCGGGGGCGAGCAGTACTTC.

The chain is built from TRBV29-1 and TRBJ1-1; D remains unclear. The CDR3 sequence is 12 residues long. Trimming took off 5 bases at V and 3 bases at J, with 10 bases between the two ends. The germline gives CDR1 SQVTM, CDR2 ANQGSEA. In DNA form, the CDR3 reads TGCAGCGTTCTCTTCACGTACACTGAAGCTTTCTTT. Its protein product is CSVLFTYTEAFF.

The chain joins TRBV5-1 to TRBJ2-2; the match to TRBD2 covers 8 bases. The junction had 7 bases not matched to a gene; V was cut back by 4 bases and J by 5 bases. CDR1 and CDR2 (germline): SGHRS, YFSETQ. The CDR3 consists of 15 residues. The CDR3 loop is CASSAAGGKTGELFF. The DNA of the CDR3 is TGCGCCAGCAGCGCGGCGGGGGGCAAGACCGGGGAGCTGTTTTTT.

This clone has only a few counts. The chain has TRBV11-2 and TRBJ2-3, with D possibly being TRBD2 (5 bases). V shed 5 bases and J shed 1 base, with 16 bases lying between them. Germline V gene sequence: CDR1 SGHAT, CDR2 FQNNGV. This CDR3 comprises 16 residues. The CDR3: CASSTLRGRRTDTQYF. In DNA form, the CDR3 reads TGTGCCAGCAGCACCTTACGCGGGCGGCGCACAGATACGCAGTATTTT.

The rearrangement links TRBV7-9 to TRBJ2-1, with TRBD1 matching over 12 bases. V lost 5 bases to trimming and J lost 7 bases; unmatched junction nucleotides: 6. The germline gives CDR1 SEHNR, CDR2 FQNEAQ (reference sequence). The CDR3 spans 15 residues. CDR3 coding DNA: TGTGCCAGCAGCCGGGGACAGGGGGCGCGGAATGAGCAGTTCTTC. Residues: CASSRGQGARNEQFF.

The chain combines TRBV5-1 with TRBJ2-3; a weak D match, TRBD1 (5 bases). Germline V gene data show CDR1 as SGHRS and CDR2 as YFSETQ. Trimming pared 7 bases from V and 6 bases from J, leaving 18 bases between. The CDR3 loop spans 14 amino acids. The CDR3 sequence: CASAQSRVGDTQYF. The CDR3 nucleotides are TGCGCCAGCGCGCAGTCCAGGGTTGGGGATACGCAGTATTTT.

The rearrangement links TRBV6-1 to TRBJ1-3; D gene uncertain. V dropped 0 bases and J dropped 0 bases, with 9 bases sitting between them. Germline V CDR1 and CDR2: MNHNS, SASEGT. This CDR3 is built from 16 residues. In DNA form, the CDR3 reads TGTGCCAGCAGTGAAGCGTCGTTCAGCTCTGGAAACACCATATATTTT. This encodes CASSEASFSSGNTIYF.

The V and J genes are TRBV2 and TRBJ1-6; 10 nucleotides align to TRBD1. Unmatched junction bases numbered 2, after V lost 5 bases and J lost 7 bases. The CDR3 spans 14 residues. Per germline, CDR1 SNHLY and CDR2 FYNNEI. CDR3 in amino acids: CASSSGQGNSPLHF. CDR3 DNA sequence: TGTGCCAGCAGTTCGGGACAGGGGAATTCACCCCTCCACTTT.

With respect to this clone: Other DNA sequences from this sample encode an identical CDR3 as well. The rearrangement uses TRBV27 and TRBJ1-2; the match to TRBD1 covers 7 bases. Trimming at V came to 2 bases and at J to 7 bases, leaving 4 bases not matched to a gene. Germline V gene sequence: CDR1 MNHEY, CDR2 SMNVEV (reference sequence). CDR3 size: 13 residues. The CDR3 DNA reads as TGTGCCAGCAGTTTACGGCAGGGGGGTGGCTACACCTTC. Its translation is CASSLRQGGGYTF.

V usage is TRBV10-1 and J usage is TRBJ2-7; TRBD2 agrees at 10 bases. The length of the CDR3 is 15 residues. Germline CDR1 is WNHNN and CDR2 is SYGVQD (reference sequence). Trimming removed 3 bases from V and 3 bases from J; junction bases left unmatched: 5. CDR3 bases: TGCGCCAGCAGTGATTTTCCTAGCGGGGGCTACGAGCAGTACTTC. This translates into CASSDFPSGGYEQYF.

As regards this clone: One end of the junction fails to match germline, which may point to a read error. V usage is TRBV20-1 and J usage is TRBJ1-1, with a weak D call TRBD1 (5 bases). Germline V lookup: CDR1 DFQATT, CDR2 SNEGSKA (reference sequence). The CDR3 extends over 11 amino acids. The CDR3 spells CSARVGPGGIF. The CDR3 nucleotides are TGCAGTGCTAGAGTAGGGCCCGGGGGAATCTTT.

The CDR3 DNA sequence: TGTGCCAGCAGTGAATATGACAGGCGGACTGAAGCTTTCTTT. This translates into CASSEYDRRTEAFF. V usage is TRBV6-1 and J usage is TRBJ1-1, with D possibly being TRBD1 (6 bases). This CDR3 is built from 14 residues. Germline lookup yields CDR1 MNHNS and CDR2 SASEGT. Trimming cost V 2 bases and J 5 bases, with 12 bases left between them.

The chain joins TRBV6-6 to TRBJ2-2, with D possibly being TRBD2 (5 bases). This CDR3 comprises 12 residues. Germline CDR1 MNHNY, CDR2 SVGAGI (reference sequence). V lost 6 bases, J lost 6 bases, and 8 bases lay in between. The CDR3 region has the DNA TGTGCCAGCAGGGGAGCGGCCGGGGAGCTGTTTTTT. Protein: CASRGAAGELFF.